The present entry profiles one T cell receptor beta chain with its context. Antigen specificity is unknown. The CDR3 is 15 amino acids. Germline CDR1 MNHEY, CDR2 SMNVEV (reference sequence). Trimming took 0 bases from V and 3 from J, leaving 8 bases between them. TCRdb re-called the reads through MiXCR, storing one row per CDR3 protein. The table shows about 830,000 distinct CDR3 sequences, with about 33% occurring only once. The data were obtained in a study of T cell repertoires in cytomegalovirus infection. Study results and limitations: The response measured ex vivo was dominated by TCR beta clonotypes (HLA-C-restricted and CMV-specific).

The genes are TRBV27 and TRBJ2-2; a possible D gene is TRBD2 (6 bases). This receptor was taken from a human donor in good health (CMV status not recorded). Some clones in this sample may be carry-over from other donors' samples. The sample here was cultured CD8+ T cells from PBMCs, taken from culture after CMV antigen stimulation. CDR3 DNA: TGTGCCAGCAGTTTATCGGGGACTCACACCGGGGAGCTGTTTTTT. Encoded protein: CASSLSGTHTGELFF.